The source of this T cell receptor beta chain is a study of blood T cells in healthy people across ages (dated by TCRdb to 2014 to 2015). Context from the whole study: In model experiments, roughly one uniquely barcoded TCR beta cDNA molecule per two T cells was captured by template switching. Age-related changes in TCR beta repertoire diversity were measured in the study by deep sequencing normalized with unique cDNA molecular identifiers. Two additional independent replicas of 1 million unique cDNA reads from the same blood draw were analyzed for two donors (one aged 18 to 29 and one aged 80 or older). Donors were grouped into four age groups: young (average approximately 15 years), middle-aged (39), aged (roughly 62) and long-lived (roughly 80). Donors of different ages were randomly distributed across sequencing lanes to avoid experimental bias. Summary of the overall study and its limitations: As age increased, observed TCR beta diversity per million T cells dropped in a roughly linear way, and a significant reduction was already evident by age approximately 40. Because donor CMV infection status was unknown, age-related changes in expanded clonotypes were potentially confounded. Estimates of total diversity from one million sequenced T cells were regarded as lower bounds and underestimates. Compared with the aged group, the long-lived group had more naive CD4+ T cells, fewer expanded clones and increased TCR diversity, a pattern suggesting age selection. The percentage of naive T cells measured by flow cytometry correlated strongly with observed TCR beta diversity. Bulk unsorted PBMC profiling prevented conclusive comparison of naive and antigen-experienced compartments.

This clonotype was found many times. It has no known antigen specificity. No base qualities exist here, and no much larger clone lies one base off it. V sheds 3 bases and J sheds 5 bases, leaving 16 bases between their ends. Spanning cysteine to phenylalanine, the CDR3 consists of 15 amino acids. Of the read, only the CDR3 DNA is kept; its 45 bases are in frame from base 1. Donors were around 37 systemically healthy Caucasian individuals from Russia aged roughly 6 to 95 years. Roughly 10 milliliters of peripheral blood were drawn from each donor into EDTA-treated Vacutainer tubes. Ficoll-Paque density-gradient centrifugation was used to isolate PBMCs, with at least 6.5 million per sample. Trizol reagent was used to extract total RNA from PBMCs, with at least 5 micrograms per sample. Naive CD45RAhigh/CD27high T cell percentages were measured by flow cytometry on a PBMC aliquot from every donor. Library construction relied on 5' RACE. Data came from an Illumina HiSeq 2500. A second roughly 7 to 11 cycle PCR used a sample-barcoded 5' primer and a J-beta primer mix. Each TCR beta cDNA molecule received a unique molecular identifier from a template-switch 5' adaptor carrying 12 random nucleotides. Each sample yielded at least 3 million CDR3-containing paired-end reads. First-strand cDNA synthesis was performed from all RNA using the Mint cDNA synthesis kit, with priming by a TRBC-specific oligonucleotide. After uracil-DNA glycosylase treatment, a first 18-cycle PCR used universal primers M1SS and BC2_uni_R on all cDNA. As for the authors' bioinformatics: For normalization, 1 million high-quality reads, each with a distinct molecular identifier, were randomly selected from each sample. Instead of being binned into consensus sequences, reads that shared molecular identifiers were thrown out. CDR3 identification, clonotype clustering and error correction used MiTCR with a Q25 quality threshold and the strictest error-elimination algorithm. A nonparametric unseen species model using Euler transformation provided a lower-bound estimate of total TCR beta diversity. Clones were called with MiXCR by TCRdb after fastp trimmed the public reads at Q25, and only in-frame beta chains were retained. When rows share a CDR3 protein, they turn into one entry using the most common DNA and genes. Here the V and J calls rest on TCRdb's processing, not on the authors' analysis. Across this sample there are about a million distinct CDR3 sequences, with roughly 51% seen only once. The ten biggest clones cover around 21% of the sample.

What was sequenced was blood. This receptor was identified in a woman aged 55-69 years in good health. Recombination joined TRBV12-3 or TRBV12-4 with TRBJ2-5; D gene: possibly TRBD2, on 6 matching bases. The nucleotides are TGTGCCAGCAGTTTTGCAGCGGGCCCCGCGGAGACCCAGTACTTC. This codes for CASSFAAGPAETQYF.